The entry below gives a single T cell receptor (beta chain) sequence along with its context. The sample is drawn from a study of blood T cell repertoires in COVID-19. Study context: The United States, Italy and Spain were the sources of the acute and convalescent COVID-19 samples. Sources were T cells, B-cell-depleted T cells, or PBMCs; the material itself was cDNA or gDNA.

Per the study methods: Reference gene primer amplification gave nucleated cell count estimates. Clones were read by immunoSEQ multiplex PCR, and TCRdb kept only the in-frame ones, dropping some. That table furnishes V, J and clone size, whereas the DNA furnished D and trimming. Seen here are about 240,000 clones, roughly four fifths observed once, and the top ten hold over 7.5%. The CDR3 sequence is 16 residues long. The V gene's germline CDR1 is LGHDT and CDR2 YNNKEL (reference sequence). J was trimmed by 2 bases and V by 4 bases; bases with no gene match: 9. The sequenced material came from peripheral blood. This rearrangement joins TRBV3-1 (or the pseudogene TRBV3-2) to TRBJ2-3, with 7 bases lining up with TRBD1. The receptor comes from a woman aged 80 or over with acute or convalescent COVID-19. CDR3 sequence reads: CASSPRGTASTDTQYF. CDR3 bases: TGTGCCAGCAGCCCCCGAGGGACAGCTTCCACAGATACGCAGTATTTT.